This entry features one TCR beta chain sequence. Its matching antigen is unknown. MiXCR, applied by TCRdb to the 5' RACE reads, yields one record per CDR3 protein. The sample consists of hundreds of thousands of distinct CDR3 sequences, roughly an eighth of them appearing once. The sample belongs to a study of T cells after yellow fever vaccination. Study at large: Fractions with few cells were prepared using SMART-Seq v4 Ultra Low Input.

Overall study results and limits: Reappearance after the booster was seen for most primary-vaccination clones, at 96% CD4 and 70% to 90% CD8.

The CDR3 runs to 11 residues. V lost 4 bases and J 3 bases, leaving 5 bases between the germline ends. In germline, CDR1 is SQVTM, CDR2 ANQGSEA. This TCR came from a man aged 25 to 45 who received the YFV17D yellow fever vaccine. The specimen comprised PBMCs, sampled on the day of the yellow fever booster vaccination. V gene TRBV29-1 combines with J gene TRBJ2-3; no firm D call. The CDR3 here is CSVVQTDTQYF. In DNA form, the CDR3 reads TGCAGCGTTGTGCAGACAGATACGCAGTATTTT.